These 27 T cell receptor beta chains were sequenced from one sample in a study of identical twins. TCRdb re-called the 5' RACE reads with MiXCR, one entry per CDR3 protein. Altogether about 700,000 distinct CDR3 sequences are present, more than 6.5% being singletons, with the ten largest covering around 0.95%. These records were also assigned to another study, of yellow fever vaccine responses in identical twins.

The sample consisted of PBMCs. The receptor source for this set is a woman under 30 in good health.

Of note for this clonotype: A much more abundant neighbour one base away suggests this may be a read error. This sequence joins TRBV2 and TRBJ2-5; 8 bases fit TRBD1. CDR1 is SNHLY, CDR2 FYNNEI, per germline. This CDR3 is built from 18 residues. CDR3 in amino acids: CAISLLLLGTGVQETQYF. The CDR3 DNA follows: TGTGCCATCAGTTTACTCCTGTTGGGGACAGGCGTACAAGAGACCCAGTACTTC.

The chain carries TRBV5-1 and TRBJ2-6, with no clear D. Germline lookup yields CDR1 SGHRS and CDR2 YFSETQ. This CDR3 spans 17 amino acids. V was clipped by 0 bases and J by 0 bases, with 10 bases between them. The CDR3 loop is CASSLVGGVSGANVLTF. In nucleotides, the CDR3 is TGCGCCAGCAGCTTGGTAGGTGGGGTCTCTGGGGCCAACGTCCTGACTTTC. The variable domain in full, with the rest retrieved from reference TRBV5-1 and TRBJ2-6, is KAGVTQTPRYLIKTRGQQVTLSCSPISGHRSVSWYQQTPGQGLQFLFEYFSETQRNKGNFPGRFSGRQFSNSRSEMNVSTLELGDSALYLCASSLVGGVSGANVLTFGAGSRLTVL.

This clonotype was seen repeatedly, ten times or more. The genes are TRBV30 and TRBJ1-5, with TRBD1 as a possible D gene (6 bases). Trimming cost V 0 bases and J 3 bases, with 24 bases left between them. The CDR3 is 19 residues long. Germline V CDR1 and CDR2: GTSNPN, SVGIG (reference sequence). The CDR3 nucleotides read TGTGCCTGGAGTGTAAGGAGGACCGACAGGTCCACGCTCAATCAGCCCCAGCATTTT. Protein sequence: CAWSVRRTDRSTLNQPQHF.

This clonotype showed up just a few times. The chain recombines TRBV5-6 with TRBJ2-3, with D perhaps TRBD1 (5 bases). Between the trimmed V and J ends, which lost 5 bases and 6 bases, there was a span of 13 bases. CDR1 and CDR2 from the germline V gene are SGHDT and YYEEEE. The CDR3 is 13 amino acids. Here the CDR3 reads CASRIRGMDTQYF. In nucleotides, the CDR3 is TGTGCCAGCAGGATAAGGGGTATGGATACGCAGTATTTT.

This clonotype was seen a handful of times. The V and J genes are TRBV27 and TRBJ2-7; D gene ambiguous. The CDR3 loop spans 14 amino acids. Germline assignment: CDR1 MNHEY and CDR2 SMNVEV (reference sequence). Trimming took off 0 bases at V and 0 bases at J, with 6 bases between the two ends. Here the CDR3 reads CASSLSRHSYEQYF. CDR3 nucleotide sequence: TGTGCCAGCAGTTTATCGAGGCACTCCTACGAGCAGTACTTC.

J is TRBJ2-7 and V is TRBV20-1; D is uncertain. This CDR3 contains 12 residues. CDR1 DFQATT and CDR2 SNEGSKA come from the germline V gene (reference sequence). Trimming removed 6 bases from V and 5 bases from J, with 14 bases in between. The CDR3 here is CSALDRANEQYF. In DNA, the CDR3 is TGCAGTGCACTGGATCGGGCCAACGAGCAGTACTTC.

The table lists this clonotype with a few counts. The chain carries TRBV28 and TRBJ1-1; D might be TRBD1 (5 bases). CDR1 MDHEN and CDR2 SYDVKM come from the germline V gene. The CDR3 sequence is 14 residues long. V was pared by 6 bases and J by 4 bases, with 15 bases between. CDR3 loop: CASSNKPGGTEAFF. The CDR3 nucleotides read TGTGCCAGCAGCAACAAGCCGGGGGGCACTGAAGCTTTCTTT.

The V and J genes are TRBV6-2 or TRBV6-3 and TRBJ2-1, with 10 bases that match TRBD2. Germline V lookup: CDR1 MNHEY, CDR2 SVGEGT. The CDR3 has 19 amino acids. Trimming cost V 5 bases and J 0 bases; bases outside gene matches: 13. CDR3 region: CASSPRLTSGPSSYNEQFF. In DNA, the CDR3 is TGTGCCAGCAGTCCCCGGCTGACTAGCGGGCCCAGCTCCTACAATGAGCAGTTCTTC.

The sample holds many counts of this clonotype. The gene calls are TRBV5-1 and TRBJ1-4; D might be TRBD1 (6 bases). Germline lookup yields CDR1 SGHRS and CDR2 YFSETQ. CDR3 size: 18 residues. Between the trimmed V and J ends, which lost 3 bases and 4 bases, there was a span of 22 bases. The CDR3 DNA follows: TGCGCCAGCAGCTGGGGCGGCGTTCGGACAGATCATAATGAAAAACTGTTTTTT. It is translated as CASSWGGVRTDHNEKLFF.

This clonotype was counted at least ten times. The gene calls are TRBV4-2 and TRBJ1-5, with unresolved D. Trimming left V 3 bases short and J 5 bases short, with 8 bases between. The CDR3 contains 13 residues. Germline assignment: CDR1 LGHNA and CDR2 YNFKEQ. CDR3: CASSQGRYQPQHF. CDR3 DNA sequence: TGTGCCAGCAGCCAGGGAAGGTATCAGCCCCAGCATTTT.

This clonotype was seen repeatedly, ten times or more. The chain employs TRBV7-2 and TRBJ2-7; D not certain. Germline V lookup: CDR1 SGHTA, CDR2 FQGNSA. V lost 5 bases, J lost 4 bases, and 12 bases lay in between. The CDR3 loop spans 13 amino acids. The CDR3 DNA sequence: TGTGCCAGCAGCATGCTAGGGAAATACGAGCAGTACTTC. Its protein is CASSMLGKYEQYF.

This chain uses TRBV4-3 with TRBJ2-3; D may match TRBD1 or TRBD2 (6 bases each). CDR1 and CDR2 (germline): LGHNA, YSLEER. Trimming left V 6 bases short and J 2 bases short, with 21 bases between. This CDR3 contains 17 residues. CDR3 loop: CASSLTNVGGLTDTQYF. The CDR3 DNA sequence: TGCGCCAGCAGTCTAACCAACGTAGGGGGACTCACAGATACGCAGTATTTT.

The chain uses TRBV7-2 and TRBJ2-3; possible D gene TRBD1, 5 bases. The CDR3 covers 13 residues. Trimming removed 1 base at V and 5 bases at J, with 7 bases between. In germline, CDR1 is SGHTA, CDR2 FQGNSA. The CDR3 DNA sequence: TGTGCCAGCAGCTTAGACAGGATAGATACGCAGTATTTT. Translation: CASSLDRIDTQYF.

V gene TRBV10-3 combines with J gene TRBJ2-1, with D hard to call. CDR3 size: 14 residues. V was pared by 0 bases and J by 10 bases, with 13 bases between. Per the germline V gene, CDR1 is ENHRY and CDR2 is SYGVKD. CDR3 nucleotide sequence: TGTGCCATCAGTGAGTCGTCACTACCCCCCGAGCAGTTCTTC. It translates to CAISESSLPPEQFF.

This clonotype was detected a few times. V usage is TRBV2 and J usage is TRBJ2-2, with 7 bases lining up with TRBD1. Germline V CDR1 and CDR2: SNHLY, FYNNEI. V trimming: 6 bases; J trimming: 5 bases; junction bases outside the gene matches: 9. This CDR3 spans 15 amino acids. CDR3 sequence: CASSSDREGTGELFF. CDR3 in DNA: TGTGCCAGCAGCTCAGACAGGGAAGGGACCGGGGAGCTGTTTTTT.

The sample holds many counts of this clonotype. Here the CDR3 DNA reads TGCGCCAGCAGCTTGGCGCCGCGGCAGGGGAGCGTCAAGTTCTTC. Its translation is CASSLAPRQGSVKFF. The chain recombines TRBV5-1 with TRBJ2-1, with a weak D call TRBD1 (6 bases). This CDR3 is built from 15 residues. CDR1 is SGHRS and CDR2 is YFSETQ in the germline V gene. V was cut by 0 bases and J by 14 bases, with 21 bases left in between.

This clonotype was counted at least ten times. The chain links TRBV20-1 to TRBJ1-5, with D possibly being TRBD1 (6 bases). This CDR3 comprises 14 residues. The V end was cut by 5 bases, the J end by 4 bases, with 15 bases between. From germline, CDR1 is DFQATT and CDR2 SNEGSKA (reference sequence). The CDR3 spells CSAYRGGANQPQHF. The CDR3 DNA reads TGCAGTGCTTATAGGGGGGGAGCGAATCAGCCCCAGCATTTT.

V gene TRBV24-1 combines with J gene TRBJ2-3, with 9 bases lining up with TRBD2. The CDR3 loop spans 17 amino acids. Germline V lookup: CDR1 KGHDR, CDR2 SFDVKD. With 1 base clipped from V and 0 bases from J, the junction kept 4 bases outside the gene matches. The CDR3 loop reads CATSDFPTSGSTDTQYF. DNA for the CDR3: TGTGCCACCAGTGATTTCCCGACTAGCGGAAGCACAGATACGCAGTATTTT.

This clonotype was seen only a few times. The chain combines TRBV11-2 with TRBJ2-3; weak D call: TRBD2 (6 bases). There are 15 residues in the CDR3. The ends were cut back, 6 bases at V and 5 bases at J, with 18 bases in the middle. In germline, CDR1 is SGHAT, CDR2 FQNNGV. CDR3 sequence reads: CASRTWPEGIDTQYF. CDR3 nucleotide sequence: TGTGCCAGCAGAACCTGGCCGGAGGGCATAGATACGCAGTATTTT.

This clonotype was seen only a few times. The V gene is TRBV29-1, the J gene TRBJ2-1; 7 bases agree with TRBD2. The CDR3 totals 13 residues. CDR1 and CDR2 (germline): SQVTM, ANQGSEA. With 5 bases clipped from V and 4 bases from J, the junction kept 5 bases outside the gene matches. Here the CDR3 reads CSVRRGGYNEQFF. For the CDR3, the DNA is TGCAGCGTTCGGCGCGGGGGTTACAATGAGCAGTTCTTC.

This clonotype has a count of ten or more. V is TRBV6-2 or TRBV6-3 and J is TRBJ1-1, with D unclear. In germline, CDR1 is MNHEY, CDR2 SVGEGT. The CDR3 has 14 amino acids. Trimming removed 0 bases from V and 1 base from J, with 6 bases in between. In DNA, the CDR3 is TGTGCCAGCAGTTACTCAAGTCGGAACACTGAAGCTTTCTTT. This gives the protein CASSYSSRNTEAFF.

This clonotype was observed many times. The CDR3 sequence: CASSVTSYNEQFF. As DNA, the CDR3 is TGTGCCAGCAGCGTAACTAGTTACAATGAGCAGTTCTTC. The chain couples TRBV7-2 to TRBJ2-1; D may be TRBD2 (5 bases). This CDR3 region has 13 residues. V lost 5 bases and J lost 4, with 9 bases in between. Germline lookup yields CDR1 SGHTA and CDR2 FQGNSA.

The rearrangement joins TRBV10-3 to TRBJ2-7; D is unclear. The CDR3 totals 12 residues. The germline V gene encodes CDR1 ENHRY and CDR2 SYGVKD. Trimming pared 1 base from V and 10 bases from J, leaving 11 bases between. The CDR3 DNA reads as TGTGCCATCAGTGAGTTCGTGTGGGGTCAGTACTTC. Encoded protein: CAISEFVWGQYF.

The table lists this clonotype with a few counts. The chain links TRBV14 to TRBJ2-1; 8 positions agree with TRBD1. The CDR3 covers 17 residues. V lost 0 bases and J lost 6; bases outside the gene matches: 10. In germline, CDR1 is SGHDN, CDR2 FVKESK. The CDR3 spells CASSQDVGRQGANEQFF. CDR3 nucleotide sequence: TGTGCCAGCAGCCAAGATGTAGGCCGGCAGGGGGCCAATGAGCAGTTCTTC.

This clonotype was picked up many times. The rearrangement joins TRBV7-6 to TRBJ2-1, with 9 bases matching TRBD2. CDR3 length equals 17 residues. Germline V CDR1 and CDR2: SGHVS, FNYEAQ. The V segment lost 7 bases and the J segment 0 bases; nucleotides outside the gene matches: 10. CDR3 sequence: CASTIKAGGLSYNEQFF. The CDR3 nucleotides read TGTGCCAGCACCATCAAAGCGGGGGGCCTCTCCTACAATGAGCAGTTCTTC.

J is TRBJ2-6 and V is TRBV28, with 8 positions matching TRBD2. Per germline, CDR1 MDHEN and CDR2 SYDVKM. Trimming removed 7 bases from V and 1 base from J; junction bases left unmatched: 6. The CDR3 is 16 residues long. Here the CDR3 reads CASTLAGASGANVLTF. CDR3 nucleotides: TGTGCCAGCACCCTAGCGGGTGCGTCTGGGGCCAACGTCCTGACTTTC.

This clonotype has a handful of counts. The chain is built from TRBV29-1 and TRBJ2-4; D is possibly TRBD1 (6 bases). Germline CDR1 SQVTM, CDR2 ANQGSEA. V lost 4 bases and J lost 3, with 16 bases in between. CDR3 size: 15 residues. CDR3 DNA: TGCAGCGTTGTTGTAGGACAGACCTACAAAAACATTCAGTACTTC. Its translation is CSVVVGQTYKNIQYF.